This TCR beta chain was sequenced in a study of T cell responses to AZD1222 COVID-19 vaccine. This clone was observed a single time. Libraries were prepared by immunoSEQ multiplex PCR; TCRdb keeps only in-frame clonotypes and omits some of them. The sample includes approximately 150,000 clones, approximately 91% of them seen just once. Germline CDR1 and CDR2: LNHDA and SQIVND (reference sequence). CDR3 length: 14 amino acids. Between the trimmed V and J ends, which lost 5 bases and 2 bases, there was a span of 10 bases. This TCR derives from an adult who received the AZD1222 COVID-19 vaccine. V gene TRBV19 combines with J gene TRBJ1-3; no firm D call. The sample was peripheral blood, taken 28 days after the second AZD1222 dose. As DNA, the CDR3 is TGTGCCAGTAGTGAACACAGAGCTGGAAACACCATATATTTT. This encodes CASSEHRAGNTIYF.